Below, 21 T cell receptor beta chains from the same sample are listed, as sequenced in a study of shared clonotypes between healthy human individuals. Generated by immunoSEQ multiplex PCR, the TCRdb table keeps only in-frame clones and is missing some. The data contain some 510,000 clones, about four fifths of them singletons. The sample taken for sequencing was PBMCs. The source is a woman aged 40 to 50 in good health. Some clones in this sample may be carry-over from other donors' samples.

This clone occurred once. The J gene is TRBJ1-1, the V gene TRBV5-4, with D possibly TRBD1 on 6 matching bases. Trimming cost V 0 bases and J 5 bases, with 8 bases left between them. The CDR3 covers 13 residues. Per germline, CDR1 SGHNT and CDR2 YYREEE (reference sequence). The CDR3 region is CASSLGGATEAFF. CDR3 in DNA: TGTGCCAGCAGCTTGGGGGGGGCAACTGAAGCTTTCTTT.

This chain connects TRBV19 to TRBJ1-1; 11 nucleotides agree with TRBD1. V shed 5 bases and J 1 base; nucleotides not matched to a gene: 3. The CDR3 is 15 amino acids. Germline-derived CDR1 and CDR2 are LNHDA and SQIVND (reference sequence). The CDR3, as DNA: TGTGCCAGTAGTGGACAGGGGGCCCCGAACACTGAAGCTTTCTTT. It is translated as CASSGQGAPNTEAFF.

This clone turned up a few times. The V and J genes are TRBV27 and TRBJ2-7; 9 bases align to TRBD1. The germline gives CDR1 MNHEY, CDR2 SMNVEV (reference sequence). V shed 6 bases and J 5 bases; nucleotides not matched to a gene: 11. This CDR3 region has 15 residues. The chain's CDR3 is CASRAPNRGHDEQYF. The CDR3 region has the DNA TGTGCCAGCAGGGCCCCCAACAGGGGGCACGACGAGCAGTACTTC.

CDR3 bases: TGTGCCAGCAGCTCATACAGGTACAGTGAAGCTTTCTTT. Its protein is CASSSYRYSEAFF. The chain couples TRBV7-2 to TRBJ1-1; D possibly corresponds to TRBD1 (5 bases). The CDR3 is made up of 13 amino acids. Trimming took 4 bases from V and 7 from J, leaving 13 bases between them. Germline assignment: CDR1 SGHTA and CDR2 FQGNSA.

The chain has TRBV29-1 and TRBJ2-3; D gene uncertain. The V gene's germline CDR1 is SQVTM and CDR2 ANQGSEA. The CDR3 has 13 amino acids. V was shortened by 4 bases and J by 3 bases, with 11 bases between the two germline ends. The CDR3 sequence: CSVAPSSTDTQYF. The CDR3 region has the DNA TGCAGCGTTGCGCCTAGTTCGACAGATACGCAGTATTTT.

The rearrangement joins TRBV29-1 to TRBJ2-1; 7 bases agree with TRBD2. Germline assignment: CDR1 SQVTM and CDR2 ANQGSEA. CDR3 length: 16 amino acids. V gave up 2 bases and J gave up 0 bases; unmatched junction bases: 7. CDR3 loop: CSVEFPGGSSYNEQFF. CDR3 nucleotide sequence: TGCAGCGTTGAATTTCCGGGCGGGAGCTCCTACAATGAGCAGTTCTTC.

The gene calls are TRBV7-3 and TRBJ2-2; 7 bases agree with TRBD2. V lost 5 bases to trimming and J lost 1 base; unmatched junction nucleotides: 4. The germline CDR1 and CDR2 sequences are SGHTA and FQGTGA. The CDR3 contains 15 residues. The CDR3 nucleotides are TGTGCCAGCAGCCCTAGCGGAAGGAACACCGGGGAGCTGTTTTTT. Translated: CASSPSGRNTGELFF.

The sample holds a few counts of this clone. V gene TRBV2 combines with J gene TRBJ2-1; D is perhaps TRBD2 (5 bases). V lost 4 bases, J lost 4 bases, and 8 bases lay in between. Germline-derived CDR1 and CDR2 are SNHLY and FYNNEI. This CDR3 region has 13 residues. The CDR3 reads CASSALAYNEQFF. The DNA for the CDR3 is TGTGCCAGCAGTGCTCTAGCTTACAATGAGCAGTTCTTC.

On this clone itself: The sample contains more than one DNA sequence encoding this CDR3. J is TRBJ1-3 and V is TRBV28; tentative D call: TRBD1 (5 bases). Trimming shortened V by 6 bases and J by 2 bases, and 14 bases separated the two germline ends. The CDR3 is made up of 15 amino acids. Germline loops: CDR1 MDHEN, CDR2 SYDVKM. The CDR3: CASSSGTGTGNTIYF. As DNA, the CDR3 is TGTGCCAGCAGCTCCGGGACGGGGACTGGAAACACCATATATTTT.

The rearrangement links TRBV10-3 to TRBJ1-1; 10 positions agree with TRBD1. Germline CDR1 is ENHRY and CDR2 is SYGVKD. The CDR3 runs to 15 residues. The V segment lost 6 bases and the J segment 5 bases; nucleotides outside the gene matches: 9. CDR3 nucleotides: TGTGCCATCAGGACCGGGACAGGGGATATGACTGAAGCTTTCTTT. It is translated as CAIRTGTGDMTEAFF.

Note on this clone: This CDR3 is also generated by other DNA sequences in the sample. The J gene is TRBJ2-3, the V gene TRBV19, with TRBD2 as a possible D gene (6 bases). The CDR3 is 14 amino acids. The ends were cut back, 1 base at V and 3 bases at J, with 8 bases in the middle. Germline CDR1 and CDR2: LNHDA and SQIVND (reference sequence). CDR3 in DNA: TGTGCCAGTAGTATAGGGAGGGCAACAGATACGCAGTATTTT. Translating it yields CASSIGRATDTQYF.

This chain links TRBV7-2 with TRBJ2-1; 10 nucleotides agree with TRBD2. The CDR3 sequence is 15 residues long. V lost 1 base, J lost 6 bases, and 3 bases stayed unmatched. Germline V gene data show CDR1 as SGHTA and CDR2 as FQGNSA. The CDR3 loop is CASSLVAGGANEQFF. The CDR3 coding sequence is TGTGCCAGCAGCTTAGTAGCGGGAGGTGCCAATGAGCAGTTCTTC. The entire variable domain, with the rest obtained from reference TRBV7-2 and TRBJ2-1, is as follows: GAGVSQSPSNKVTEKGKDVELRCDPISGHTALYWYRQSLGQGLEFLIYFQGNSAPDKSGLPSDRFSAERTGGSVSTLTIQRTQQEDSAVYLCASSLVAGGANEQFFGPGTRLTVL.

This chain connects TRBV5-6 to TRBJ1-6, with a tentative D call TRBD1 (5 bases). The V end lost 4 bases, the J end lost 7 bases, and 15 bases lay between the germline ends. The CDR3 is 15 residues long. Germline V gene lookup returns CDR1 SGHDT and CDR2 YYEEEE. For the CDR3, the DNA is TGTGCCAGCAGCCCGGAGGGGATGCGGAATTCACCCCTCCACTTT. Residues: CASSPEGMRNSPLHF.

The genes are TRBV30 and TRBJ1-5; TRBD1 is a possible D gene (6 bases). Germline CDR1 and CDR2: GTSNPN and SVGIG (reference sequence). The CDR3 is 13 residues long. V was trimmed by 5 bases and J by 5 bases, leaving 13 bases between them. The DNA for the CDR3 is TGTGCCTGGGCAGGGGAGAGAGATCAGCCCCAGCATTTT. It encodes CAWAGERDQPQHF.

This clone was seen a few times. CDR3 sequence reads: CASSSGLAGGTDTQYF. CDR3 bases: TGTGCCAGCAGCTCCGGACTAGCGGGAGGCACAGATACGCAGTATTTT. This chain joins TRBV11-2 and TRBJ2-3, with TRBD2 identical over 13 bases. The CDR3 totals 16 residues. The V segment lost 4 bases and the J segment 1 base; nucleotides outside the gene matches: 2. Germline V gives CDR1 SGHAT, CDR2 FQNNGV.

The genes are TRBV28 and TRBJ2-5; D is unresolved. Between the trimmed V and J ends, which lost 6 bases and 7 bases, there was a span of 12 bases. CDR3 length: 12 residues. Germline assignment: CDR1 MDHEN and CDR2 SYDVKM. CDR3 region: CASRSRGGTQYF. The CDR3 DNA follows: TGTGCCAGCAGAAGCCGAGGCGGGACCCAGTACTTC. Full variable domain (missing parts from reference TRBV28 and TRBJ2-5): DVKVTQSSRYLVKRTGEKVFLECVQDMDHENMFWYRQDPGLGLRLIYFSYDVKMKEKGDIPEGYSVSREKKERFSLILESASTNQTSMYLCASRSRGGTQYFGPGTRLLVL.

The V and J genes are TRBV7-9 and TRBJ2-7; the match to TRBD2 covers 8 bases. Germline V lookup: CDR1 SEHNR, CDR2 FQNEAQ (reference sequence). This CDR3 is 14 amino acids long. V shed 6 bases, J shed 0 bases, and the junction held 4 bases outside the gene matches. This CDR3 is CASRTSGSSYEQYF. The DNA of the CDR3 is TGTGCCAGCAGGACGAGCGGGAGCTCCTACGAGCAGTACTTC.

This clone occurred once. CDR3 in amino acids: CASSLAPGQLNTEAFF. In DNA, the CDR3 is TGTGCCAGCAGCTTAGCCCCGGGACAGCTGAACACTGAAGCTTTCTTT. The rearrangement joins TRBV7-2 to TRBJ1-1, with TRBD1 matching 7 bases. With V trimmed by 0 bases and J by 0 bases, 4 bases remained unmatched. The length of the CDR3 is 16 residues. CDR1 is SGHTA and CDR2 is FQGNSA in the germline V gene.

This chain joins TRBV6-6 and TRBJ2-3, with D perhaps matching TRBD2 (6 bases). Trimming removed 4 bases at V and 0 bases at J, with 11 bases between. Germline V gene lookup returns CDR1 MNHNY and CDR2 SVGAGI (reference sequence). The length of the CDR3 is 15 residues. The CDR3 loop reads CASSWRGFSTDTQYF. In DNA, the CDR3 is TGTGCCAGCAGTTGGCGGGGCTTTAGCACAGATACGCAGTATTTT.

The V call is TRBV10-2, the J call TRBJ1-5; TRBD1 might be the D (6 bases). Germline CDR1 reads WSHSY; CDR2 reads SAAADI. V was clipped by 2 bases and J by 0 bases, with 14 bases between them. This CDR3 region has 17 residues. CDR3 amino acids: CASSEKDSWYSNQPQHF. CDR3 DNA: TGCGCCAGCAGTGAGAAGGACAGTTGGTATAGCAATCAGCCCCAGCATTTT.

This rearrangement joins TRBV5-1 to TRBJ2-1; D is undetermined. This CDR3 is built from 13 residues. Looked up from germline, CDR1 is SGHRS and CDR2 is YFSETQ. Trimming shortened V by 4 bases and J by 6 bases, and 11 bases separated the two germline ends. CDR3 sequence (DNA): TGCGCCAGCAGCCTTCGCCCGGGCAATGAGCAGTTCTTC. This translates into CASSLRPGNEQFF.